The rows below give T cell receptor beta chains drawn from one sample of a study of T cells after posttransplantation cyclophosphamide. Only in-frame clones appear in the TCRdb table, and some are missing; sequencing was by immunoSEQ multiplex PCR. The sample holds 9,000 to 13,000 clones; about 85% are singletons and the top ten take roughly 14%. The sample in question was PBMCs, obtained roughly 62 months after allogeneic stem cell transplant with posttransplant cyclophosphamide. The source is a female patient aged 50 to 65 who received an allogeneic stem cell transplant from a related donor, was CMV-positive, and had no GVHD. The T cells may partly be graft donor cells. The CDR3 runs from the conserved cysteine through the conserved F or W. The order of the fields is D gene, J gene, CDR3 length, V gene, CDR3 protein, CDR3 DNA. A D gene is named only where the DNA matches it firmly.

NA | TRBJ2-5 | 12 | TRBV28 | CASSGGRVTQYF | TGTGCCAGCAGCGGGGGGCGTGTGACCCAGTACTTC
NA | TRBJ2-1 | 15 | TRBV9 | CASSAGLSSYNEQFF | TGTGCCAGCAGCGCTGGACTCTCCTCCTACAATGAGCAGTTCTTC
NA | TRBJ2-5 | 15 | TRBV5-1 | CASSQATGSRETQYF | TGCGCCAGCAGCCAAGCAACAGGGTCCAGAGAGACCCAGTACTTC
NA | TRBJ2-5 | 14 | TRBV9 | CASSVGSGEETQYF | TGTGCCAGCAGCGTAGGTTCGGGAGAAGAGACCCAGTACTTC
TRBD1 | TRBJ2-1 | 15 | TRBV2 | CASSQGAFIGSEQFF | TGTGCCAGCAGTCAGGGGGCATTCATTGGCAGTGAGCAGTTCTTC
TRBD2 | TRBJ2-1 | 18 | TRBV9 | CASSGGLARRSSYNEQFF | TGTGCCAGCAGCGGGGGACTAGCGAGGAGATCGTCCTACAATGAGCAGTTCTTC
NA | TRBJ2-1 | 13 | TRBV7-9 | CASSLDRDNEQFF | TGTGCCAGCAGCTTGGACAGAGACAATGAGCAGTTCTTC
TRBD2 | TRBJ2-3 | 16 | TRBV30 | CAWSVGASGSTDTQYF | TGTGCCTGGAGTGTAGGGGCTAGCGGTAGCACAGATACGCAGTATTTT
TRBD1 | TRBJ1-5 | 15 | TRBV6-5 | CASSYSGAGGQPQHF | TGTGCCAGCAGTTACTCAGGGGCAGGGGGCCAGCCCCAGCATTTT
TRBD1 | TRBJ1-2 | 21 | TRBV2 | CASSEASPAWWGTGGRNGYTF | TGTGCCAGCAGTGAAGCTTCCCCCGCCTGGTGGGGGACAGGGGGCAGAAATGGCTACACCTTC
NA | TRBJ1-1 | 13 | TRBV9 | CASSGYKNTEAFF | TGTGCCAGCAGCGGATACAAGAACACTGAAGCTTTCTTT